This T cell receptor beta chain was recovered during a study of T cells expressing NK-cell markers. As for the study in general: With respect to HCMV, seven of the eight sequenced donors were seropositive, and one was seronegative.

With the 5' RACE reads reprocessed, TCRdb shows one record per CDR3 protein and no DNA. In all, the sample yields about 160,000 distinct CDR3 sequences. Notes on the study in general: Dominant NKG2C+ clonotypes in about six donors made up about 1.0-7.0% of CD8+ T cells.

Note on this clonotype: Its specificity is not known.

This CDR3 spans 14 amino acids. The germline V gene encodes CDR1 MNHEY and CDR2 SVGAGI. Sequencing used blood T cells: a sorted CD56 or NKG2C T cell subset, CD4+ or CD8+ T cells, or bulk PBMC T cells (not recorded which). The TCR sequence derives from a man aged 18-70 years in good health. The chain couples TRBV6-5 to TRBJ1-2. The CDR3 loop reads CASSYSADNYGYTF.